The 20 T cell receptor beta chains reported below all come from one sample, sequenced in a study of T cells after yellow fever vaccination. TCRdb independently ran MiXCR on the 5' RACE reads; one entry per CDR3 protein. The sample includes roughly 79,000 distinct CDR3 sequences, 7.3% of them seen just once. Specimen: CD8+ T cells sorted from PBMCs, collected about 10 days after the first yellow fever vaccination. The origin of the receptors is a man aged 18 to 35 who received the YFV17D yellow fever vaccine.

This clonotype was counted many times. V is TRBV29-1 and J is TRBJ1-1; D unresolved. The CDR3 has 13 residues. The V end was cut by 6 bases, the J end by 3 bases, with 14 bases between. Germline loops: CDR1 SQVTM, CDR2 ANQGSEA. The CDR3 DNA reads TGCAGCGTCAATCCCGTGGAGGACACTGAAGCTTTCTTT. This encodes CSVNPVEDTEAFF. Using reference TRBV29-1 and TRBJ1-1 for the parts outside the CDR3, the full variable domain is SAVISQKPSRDICQRGTSLTIQCQVDSQVTMMFWYRQQPGQSLTLIATANQGSEATYESGFVIDKFPISRPNLTFSTLTVSNMSPEDSSIYLCSVNPVEDTEAFFGQGTRLTVV.

This clonotype was picked up many times. The chain uses TRBV7-9 and TRBJ2-5, with 10 bases fitting TRBD2. This CDR3 is built from 14 residues. The V gene end was trimmed by 9 bases and the J gene end by 5 bases; junction bases not matched to a gene: 9. Germline V gives CDR1 SEHNR, CDR2 FQNEAQ (reference sequence). As DNA, the CDR3 is TGTGCCAGTCAACTAGCGGGGTCTGGTGAGACCCAGTACTTC. Translation gives CASQLAGSGETQYF.

This sequence joins TRBV7-7 and TRBJ2-7; 10 bases match TRBD1. Losses at the gene ends were 2 bases for V and 5 bases for J; bases not matched to a gene: 9. CDR1 is SSHAT, CDR2 FNYEAQ, per germline (reference sequence). The CDR3 consists of 16 residues. The CDR3 region is CASSLSLRQGANEQYF. The CDR3 region has the DNA TGTGCCAGCAGCTTATCCCTCCGACAGGGGGCCAACGAGCAGTACTTC.

The rearrangement links TRBV6-2 or TRBV6-3 to TRBJ2-2; 9 bases agree with TRBD2. Germline CDR1 is MNHEY and CDR2 is SVGEGT. Unmatched junction bases numbered 2, after V lost 8 bases and J lost 4 bases. The length of the CDR3 is 13 residues. The CDR3 sequence: CASAGLATGELFF. CDR3 DNA: TGTGCCAGCGCGGGACTAGCCACCGGGGAGCTGTTTTTT.

The V gene is TRBV9, the J gene TRBJ2-3, with D unclear. CDR3 length equals 12 residues. CDR1 and CDR2 from the germline V gene are SGDLS and YYNGEE. V dropped 3 bases and J dropped 2 bases, with 4 bases sitting between them. CDR3 in DNA: TGTGCCAGCAGCGCTTACACAGATACGCAGTATTTT. Its translation is CASSAYTDTQYF.

This clonotype was found many times. This rearrangement joins TRBV27 to TRBJ2-3; 10 nucleotides align to TRBD2. Germline V gene sequence: CDR1 MNHEY, CDR2 SMNVEV (reference sequence). The J segment lost 6 bases and the V segment lost 2 bases, leaving 8 bases of the junction unmatched. There are 16 residues in the CDR3. Here the CDR3 DNA reads TGTGCCAGCAGTTTAGACCCAGCGGGGGGGCCCGATACGCAGTATTTT. This encodes CASSLDPAGGPDTQYF.

The chain recombines TRBV11-2 with TRBJ2-2; TRBD2 aligns across 11 bases. V lost 6 bases, J lost 7 bases, and 10 bases stayed unmatched. Germline CDR1 is SGHAT and CDR2 is FQNNGV. The CDR3 length is 16 residues. The CDR3 loop is CASRGGTSGGDGELFF. CDR3 nucleotides: TGTGCCAGCAGGGGTGGGACTAGCGGCGGGGACGGGGAGCTGTTTTTT.

This clonotype was observed many times. The chain combines TRBV2 with TRBJ2-1; D unclear. Germline assignment: CDR1 SNHLY and CDR2 FYNNEI. V lost 9 bases to trimming and J lost 9 bases, with 15 bases between them. The CDR3 spans 12 residues. In nucleotides, the CDR3 is TGTGCCAGGGGTAATACGACCGCTGAGCAGTTCTTC. Its protein product is CARGNTTAEQFF.

The chain couples TRBV10-3 to TRBJ1-5; TRBD1 aligns across 7 bases. The CDR3 runs to 19 residues. Germline V gene data show CDR1 as ENHRY and CDR2 as SYGVKD. V shed 7 bases and J 0 bases; nucleotides not matched to a gene: 18. The CDR3 DNA reads as TGTGCCATCATTACCGACACTCCGGGACAGTCGAATAGCAATCAGCCCCAGCATTTT. Its protein is CAIITDTPGQSNSNQPQHF.

The chain links TRBV19 to TRBJ2-3; 10 bases line up with TRBD2. The germline CDR1 and CDR2 sequences are LNHDA and SQIVND (reference sequence). The V segment lost 10 bases and the J segment 0 bases; nucleotides outside the gene matches: 4. The CDR3 length is 14 residues. The chain's CDR3 is CATALAGSTDTQYF. The CDR3 DNA is TGTGCCACTGCACTAGCGGGGAGCACAGATACGCAGTATTTT.

On this clonotype itself: This may come from a read error, since a much larger clone is one base off. The chain is built from TRBV9 and TRBJ1-2, with 7 bases fitting TRBD1. The V and J ends lost 3 bases and 5 bases, in that order; junction bases with no gene match: 7. This CDR3 spans 14 amino acids. CDR1 and CDR2 (germline): SGDLS, YYNGEE. The CDR3 spells CASSDTGEKYGYTF. DNA of the CDR3: TGTGCCAGCAGCGACACAGGGGAGAAATATGGCTACACCTTC.

In its sample, this clonotype was seen many times. The chain employs TRBV7-6 and TRBJ2-2; the match to TRBD2 covers 10 bases. The CDR3 covers 15 residues. Per the germline V gene, CDR1 is SGHVS and CDR2 is FNYEAQ. V shed 6 bases, J shed 5 bases, and the junction held 6 bases outside the gene matches. The DNA of the CDR3 is TGTGCCAGCAGACAAAGCGGGGGGGCGACCGGGGAGCTGTTTTTT. This translates into CASRQSGGATGELFF.

The genes are TRBV7-8 and TRBJ1-4; TRBD1 matches 11 bases. The CDR3 loop spans 19 amino acids. Looked up from germline, CDR1 is SGHVS and CDR2 is FQNEAQ. V lost 5 bases, J lost 8 bases, and 19 bases stayed unmatched. The CDR3 region is CASSLRQGQGDQTGEKLFF. For the CDR3, the DNA is TGTGCCAGCAGCCTTAGGCAGGGACAGGGGGACCAAACGGGCGAAAAACTGTTTTTT.

The sample holds a few counts of this clonotype. This chain joins TRBV20-1 and TRBJ2-1, with TRBD2 matching over 8 bases. Germline V gene data show CDR1 as DFQATT and CDR2 as SNEGSKA (reference sequence). The V segment lost 0 bases and the J segment 4 bases; nucleotides outside the gene matches: 5. The CDR3 consists of 15 residues. CDR3: CSARDPRGGYNEQFF. The CDR3, as DNA: TGCAGTGCTAGAGATCCTCGCGGGGGGTACAATGAGCAGTTCTTC.

Note on this clonotype: One end of the junction varies from germline; a read error may be responsible. V is TRBV6-2 or TRBV6-3 and J is TRBJ2-7, with 8 bases aligning to TRBD1. Germline CDR1 MNHEY, CDR2 SVGEGT. This CDR3 comprises 17 residues. The CDR3 reads CASSLPGQGFASYQQYF. The CDR3 coding sequence is TGTGCCAGCAGCCTACCCGGACAGGGTTTTGCCTCCTACCAGCAGTACTTC.

This clonotype was observed many times. This chain joins TRBV7-7 and TRBJ2-5; TRBD2 matches 12 bases. Germline V gene data show CDR1 as SSHAT and CDR2 as FNYEAQ (reference sequence). The CDR3 is 21 residues long. V was clipped by 3 bases and J by 0 bases; unmatched bases: 17. CDR3 region: CASSLRGWTSGTREYQETQYF. CDR3 sequence (DNA): TGTGCCAGCAGCTTGAGGGGATGGACTAGCGGGACGAGAGAGTACCAAGAGACCCAGTACTTC.

The chain links TRBV5-1 to TRBJ1-4; 7 bases agree with TRBD1. The germline V gene has CDR1 SGHRS and CDR2 YFSETQ. The CDR3 is made up of 16 amino acids. V lost 3 bases, J lost 1 base, and 6 bases stayed unmatched. The CDR3 spells CASSYMSGGTNEKLFF. CDR3 nucleotides: TGCGCCAGCAGCTATATGTCAGGGGGAACTAATGAAAAACTGTTTTTT.

This clonotype was observed at least ten times. V and J are TRBV4-1 and TRBJ2-2, with D tentatively TRBD2 (6 bases). V shed 3 bases and J shed 5 bases, with 7 bases lying between them. CDR3 size: 13 residues. Germline CDR1 and CDR2: MGHRA and YSYEKL. CDR3 loop: CASSHGGTGELFF. CDR3 sequence (DNA): TGCGCCAGCAGCCACGGGGGTACCGGGGAGCTGTTTTTT.

This clonotype was counted at least ten times. This chain joins TRBV7-3 and TRBJ2-1; D possibly corresponds to TRBD2 (5 bases). CDR1 SGHTA and CDR2 FQGTGA come from the germline V gene. V was shortened by 8 bases and J by 9 bases, with 11 bases between the two germline ends. The CDR3 sequence is 11 residues long. CDR3 region: CASGLAGEQFF. The CDR3 DNA follows: TGTGCCAGCGGGTTGGCGGGTGAGCAGTTCTTC. Complete variable domain (other parts from reference TRBV7-3 and TRBJ2-1): GAGVSQTPSNKVTEKGKYVELRCDPISGHTALYWYRQSLGQGPEFLIYFQGTGAADDSGLPNDRFFAVRPEGSVSTLKIQRTERGDSAVYLCASGLAGEQFFGPGTRLTVL.

This clonotype was detected many times. This chain links TRBV7-6 with TRBJ2-1; D possibly matches TRBD1 or TRBD2 (5 bases each). The CDR3 is made up of 12 amino acids. V lost 1 base, J lost 8 bases, and 6 bases lay in between. Germline loops: CDR1 SGHVS, CDR2 FNYEAQ. CDR3 amino acids: CASSLGGDEQFF. The CDR3 DNA sequence: TGTGCCAGCAGCTTAGGAGGGGATGAGCAGTTCTTC.